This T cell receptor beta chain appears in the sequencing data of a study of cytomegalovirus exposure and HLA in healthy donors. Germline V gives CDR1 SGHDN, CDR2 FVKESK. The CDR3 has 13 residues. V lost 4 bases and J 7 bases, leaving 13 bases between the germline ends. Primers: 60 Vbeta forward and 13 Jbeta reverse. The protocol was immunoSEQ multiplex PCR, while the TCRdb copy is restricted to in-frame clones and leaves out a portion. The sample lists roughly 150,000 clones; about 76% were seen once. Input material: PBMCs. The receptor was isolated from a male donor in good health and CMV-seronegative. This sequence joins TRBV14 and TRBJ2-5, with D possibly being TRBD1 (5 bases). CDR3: CASSPRTQGTQYF. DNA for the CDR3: TGTGCCAGCAGCCCGCGGACCCAGGGGACCCAGTACTTC.